These T cell receptor beta chains were read from a single sample in a study of shared clonotypes between healthy human individuals. Produced via immunoSEQ multiplex PCR; TCRdb's table is partial and in-frame only. This sample has approximately 1,500,000 clones; 95% to 99% occur once, and the top ten carry approximately 0.45%. The specimen sequenced was naive CD4+ T cells sorted from blood. These receptors originate from a man aged 25 to 45 in good health. Both conserved end residues are part of each CDR3. D genes are given only for firm matches. A row's size may be missing; if present it is once, few, many or a size class.

CDR3aa: CASSSRTGRNQPQHF; CDR3nt: TGTGCCAGCAGTTCCCGGACAGGGCGGAACCAGCCCCAGCATTTT; abundance: .; v_gene: TRBV27; j_gene: TRBJ1-5; d_gene: TRBD1
CDR3aa: CSVTPGEPGNTIYF; CDR3nt: TGCAGCGTGACCCCCGGGGAACCTGGAAACACCATATATTTT; abundance: .; v_gene: TRBV29-1; j_gene: TRBJ1-3; d_gene: .
CDR3aa: CASSTSKLGTDTQYF; CDR3nt: TGTGCCAGCAGCACTAGCAAACTAGGCACAGATACGCAGTATTTT; abundance: .; v_gene: TRBV5-4; j_gene: TRBJ2-3; d_gene: .
CDR3aa: CASSIVGPSSYNEQFF; CDR3nt: TGTGCCAGTAGTATAGTCGGACCGAGCTCCTACAATGAGCAGTTCTTC; abundance: .; v_gene: TRBV19; j_gene: TRBJ2-1; d_gene: .
CDR3aa: CASRQQSSYEQYF; CDR3nt: TGTGCCAGCCGCCAACAGAGCTCCTACGAGCAGTACTTC; abundance: .; v_gene: TRBV6-6; j_gene: TRBJ2-7; d_gene: .
CDR3aa: CASSPSASRYNEQFF; CDR3nt: TGTGCCAGCAGCCCGTCAGCTAGCCGCTACAATGAGCAGTTCTTC; abundance: .; v_gene: TRBV7-8; j_gene: TRBJ2-1; d_gene: .
CDR3aa: CASSFAGGEHEQYF; CDR3nt: TGTGCCAGCAGCTTCGCGGGGGGAGAACACGAGCAGTACTTC; abundance: .; v_gene: TRBV7-9; j_gene: TRBJ2-7; d_gene: TRBD2
CDR3aa: CASSPPGGPYTGELFF; CDR3nt: TGTGCCAGCTCACCACCGGGGGGGCCATACACCGGGGAGCTGTTTTTT; abundance: .; v_gene: TRBV18; j_gene: TRBJ2-2; d_gene: .
CDR3aa: CSGAGTSYNEQFF; CDR3nt: TGCAGCGGCGCCGGGACTAGCTACAATGAGCAGTTCTTC; abundance: .; v_gene: TRBV29-1; j_gene: TRBJ2-1; d_gene: TRBD2
CDR3aa: CASSLYTLAGGANVLTF; CDR3nt: TGTGCCAGCAGCTTGTACACCCTAGCTGGTGGGGCCAACGTCCTGACTTTC; abundance: .; v_gene: TRBV5-6; j_gene: TRBJ2-6; d_gene: .
CDR3aa: CASSLAPASAGNTIYF; CDR3nt: TGTGCCAGCAGCTTAGCGCCGGCGAGCGCCGGAAACACCATATATTTT; abundance: .; v_gene: TRBV7-2; j_gene: TRBJ1-3; d_gene: .
CDR3aa: CASSFTAGTGELFF; CDR3nt: TGCGCCAGCAGCTTTACGGCGGGTACCGGGGAGCTGTTTTTT; abundance: .; v_gene: TRBV5-1; j_gene: TRBJ2-2; d_gene: .
CDR3aa: CASSSSRDTEAFF; CDR3nt: TGTGCCAGCAGCTCCAGCAGGGACACTGAAGCTTTCTTT; abundance: .; v_gene: TRBV7-9; j_gene: TRBJ1-1; d_gene: .
CDR3aa: CASSAGTGNHEQYF; CDR3nt: TGTGCCAGCAGCGCCGGGACAGGGAACCACGAGCAGTACTTC; abundance: .; v_gene: TRBV5-5; j_gene: TRBJ2-7; d_gene: TRBD1
CDR3aa: CASSETGGYTF; CDR3nt: TGTGCCAGCAGTGAAACCGGAGGCTACACCTTC; abundance: .; v_gene: TRBV2; j_gene: TRBJ1-2; d_gene: .
CDR3aa: CASSPGLASEKLFF; CDR3nt: TGCGCCAGCAGCCCTGGACTGGCGTCCGAAAAACTGTTTTTT; abundance: .; v_gene: TRBV5-1; j_gene: TRBJ1-4; d_gene: .
CDR3aa: CASSLGQSNEQFF; CDR3nt: TGTGCCAGCAGCCTAGGACAGAGCAATGAGCAGTTCTTC; abundance: once; v_gene: TRBV5-8; j_gene: TRBJ2-1; d_gene: .
CDR3aa: CASSHLEGHDGYTF; CDR3nt: TGTGCCAGCAGCCACCTCGAAGGGCATGATGGCTACACCTTC; abundance: .; v_gene: TRBV5-6; j_gene: TRBJ1-2; d_gene: .
CDR3aa: CSASQDTQYF; CDR3nt: TGCAGTGCTAGCCAAGATACGCAGTATTTT; abundance: .; v_gene: TRBV20-1; j_gene: TRBJ2-3; d_gene: .
CDR3aa: CAISEVTEQETQYF; CDR3nt: TGTGCCATCAGTGAAGTAACAGAACAAGAGACCCAGTACTTC; abundance: .; v_gene: TRBV10-3; j_gene: TRBJ2-5; d_gene: .
CDR3aa: CASSDRTGAGELFF; CDR3nt: TGTGCCAGTAGTGACCGGACAGGGGCCGGGGAGCTGTTTTTT; abundance: .; v_gene: TRBV19; j_gene: TRBJ2-2; d_gene: TRBD1
CDR3aa: CASRTASTDTQYF; CDR3nt: TGTGCCAGCAGGACAGCAAGCACAGATACGCAGTATTTT; abundance: .; v_gene: TRBV28; j_gene: TRBJ2-3; d_gene: .
CDR3aa: CASSWRRPGSPLHF; CDR3nt: TGTGCCAGCAGCTGGCGACGGCCAGGGTCACCCCTCCACTTT; abundance: once; v_gene: TRBV28; j_gene: TRBJ1-6; d_gene: .
CDR3aa: CASSLRTTLTGELFF; CDR3nt: TGTGCCAGCAGCTTACGGACGACCCTCACCGGGGAGCTGTTTTTT; abundance: .; v_gene: TRBV7-2; j_gene: TRBJ2-2; d_gene: .
CDR3aa: CASSSEVGWGTDTQYF; CDR3nt: TGTGCCAGCAGCTCCGAAGTGGGGTGGGGCACAGATACGCAGTATTTT; abundance: .; v_gene: TRBV5-4; j_gene: TRBJ2-3; d_gene: .
CDR3aa: CASSEPSLQGKRFYEQYF; CDR3nt: TGTGCCAGCAGTGAACCTTCCCTGCAGGGAAAAAGGTTCTACGAGCAGTACTTC; abundance: .; v_gene: TRBV6-4; j_gene: TRBJ2-7; d_gene: .
CDR3aa: CSVEDPAGPYEQYF; CDR3nt: TGCAGCGTTGAAGATCCCGCAGGGCCCTACGAGCAGTACTTC; abundance: .; v_gene: TRBV29-1; j_gene: TRBJ2-7; d_gene: .
CDR3aa: CASSLRGTANYEQYF; CDR3nt: TGTGCCAGCAGTTTACGAGGGACGGCGAACTACGAGCAGTACTTC; abundance: .; v_gene: TRBV28; j_gene: TRBJ2-7; d_gene: .
CDR3aa: CASTRGSVAGELFF; CDR3nt: TGTGCCAGCACCAGGGGAAGTGTTGCCGGGGAGCTGTTTTTT; abundance: once; v_gene: TRBV2; j_gene: TRBJ2-2; d_gene: .
CDR3aa: CASSVRTGRNYEQYF; CDR3nt: TGTGCCAGTAGTGTACGGACAGGTAGAAACTACGAGCAGTACTTC; abundance: .; v_gene: TRBV19; j_gene: TRBJ2-7; d_gene: TRBD1
CDR3aa: CASSFSGGTGELFF; CDR3nt: TGTGCCAGCAGCTTTAGTGGGGGGACCGGGGAGCTGTTTTTT; abundance: .; v_gene: TRBV7-2; j_gene: TRBJ2-2; d_gene: .
CDR3aa: CASSLVAGGPSSGTDTQYF; CDR3nt: TGCGCCAGCAGCTTGGTGGCGGGAGGGCCGAGTTCGGGCACAGATACGCAGTATTTT; abundance: .; v_gene: TRBV5-1; j_gene: TRBJ2-3; d_gene: TRBD2
CDR3aa: CASSRQGRSYEQYF; CDR3nt: TGTGCCAGTAGTCGACAGGGCCGCTCCTACGAGCAGTACTTC; abundance: .; v_gene: TRBV19; j_gene: TRBJ2-7; d_gene: TRBD1
CDR3aa: CASSPTGGGETQYF; CDR3nt: TGTGCCAGCAGTCCTACAGGGGGCGGGGAGACCCAGTACTTC; abundance: .; v_gene: TRBV11-2; j_gene: TRBJ2-5; d_gene: TRBD1
CDR3aa: CASSQFERDNYGYTF; CDR3nt: TGCGCCAGCAGCCAATTCGAGCGGGATAACTATGGCTACACCTTC; abundance: .; v_gene: TRBV4-3; j_gene: TRBJ1-2; d_gene: .
CDR3aa: CAWGRLAGVGEQFF; CDR3nt: TGTGCCTGGGGCCGACTAGCGGGAGTAGGTGAGCAGTTCTTC; abundance: .; v_gene: TRBV30; j_gene: TRBJ2-1; d_gene: TRBD2
CDR3aa: CASSSKGNQPQHF; CDR3nt: TGTGCCAGCAGCTCAAAGGGAAATCAGCCCCAGCATTTT; abundance: .; v_gene: TRBV7-9; j_gene: TRBJ1-5; d_gene: .
CDR3aa: CASSLRGNGNTIYF; CDR3nt: TGTGCCAGCAGTTTACGGGGTAACGGGAACACCATATATTTT; abundance: .; v_gene: TRBV28; j_gene: TRBJ1-3; d_gene: .
CDR3aa: CASSPWDRGRIDTQYF; CDR3nt: TGTGCCAGCTCACCGTGGGACAGGGGGCGTATAGATACGCAGTATTTT; abundance: .; v_gene: TRBV18; j_gene: TRBJ2-3; d_gene: TRBD1
CDR3aa: CASSFPLGTPKPDQPQHF; CDR3nt: TGTGCCAGCAGTTTTCCTTTGGGGACTCCAAAACCTGATCAGCCCCAGCATTTT; abundance: .; v_gene: TRBV28; j_gene: TRBJ1-5; d_gene: .
CDR3aa: CASSVASVSYNEQFF; CDR3nt: TGTGCCAGCAGCGTAGCTAGTGTCTCCTACAATGAGCAGTTCTTC; abundance: .; v_gene: TRBV9; j_gene: TRBJ2-1; d_gene: .
CDR3aa: CASSSMTSVENEQFF; CDR3nt: TGTGCCAGCAGTTCCATGACTAGCGTAGAAAATGAGCAGTTCTTC; abundance: .; v_gene: TRBV28; j_gene: TRBJ2-1; d_gene: TRBD2
CDR3aa: CASSPDRENNQPQHF; CDR3nt: TGTGCCAGCAGTCCGGACAGGGAGAATAATCAGCCCCAGCATTTT; abundance: .; v_gene: TRBV6-6; j_gene: TRBJ1-5; d_gene: TRBD1
CDR3aa: CASSPVAGGSHNEQFF; CDR3nt: TGCGCCAGCAGCCCGGTTGCGGGAGGGTCCCACAATGAGCAGTTCTTC; abundance: .; v_gene: TRBV5-1; j_gene: TRBJ2-1; d_gene: TRBD2
CDR3aa: CASSLGVKRDTQYF; CDR3nt: TGTGCCAGCAGCTTGGGTGTAAAGAGGGATACGCAGTATTTT; abundance: .; v_gene: TRBV5-4; j_gene: TRBJ2-3; d_gene: .
CDR3aa: CASSIPRAGELFF; CDR3nt: TGTGCCAGTAGTATACCAAGGGCCGGGGAGCTGTTTTTT; abundance: .; v_gene: TRBV19; j_gene: TRBJ2-2; d_gene: .
CDR3aa: CASSLGVNSRSYNEQFF; CDR3nt: TGTGCCAGCAGCTTAGGGGTGAACAGTCGCTCCTACAATGAGCAGTTCTTC; abundance: .; v_gene: TRBV7-9; j_gene: TRBJ2-1; d_gene: .
CDR3aa: CASSKRESWGEQFF; CDR3nt: TGTGCCAGCAGTAAGCGGGAATCGTGGGGTGAGCAGTTCTTC; abundance: .; v_gene: TRBV6-5; j_gene: TRBJ2-1; d_gene: TRBD2
CDR3aa: CASSLEREPSTDTQYF; CDR3nt: TGTGCCAGCAGCTTGGAGCGGGAGCCAAGCACAGATACGCAGTATTTT; abundance: .; v_gene: TRBV5-6; j_gene: TRBJ2-3; d_gene: TRBD2
CDR3aa: CASSYSSEDRGYGYTF; CDR3nt: TGTGCCAGCAGTTACTCGAGTGAGGACAGGGGCTATGGCTACACCTTC; abundance: once; v_gene: TRBV6-5; j_gene: TRBJ1-2; d_gene: TRBD1
CDR3aa: CASSFYLETGSDTQYF; CDR3nt: TGTGCCAGCAGCTTTTATTTGGAGACAGGTTCAGATACGCAGTATTTT; abundance: .; v_gene: TRBV11-2; j_gene: TRBJ2-3; d_gene: .
CDR3aa: CASSSHAGNTIYF; CDR3nt: TGTGCCAGCAGCTCCCATGCTGGAAACACCATATATTTT; abundance: .; v_gene: TRBV11-3; j_gene: TRBJ1-3; d_gene: .
CDR3aa: CASGGNGPVRTQYF; CDR3nt: TGTGCCAGTGGCGGTAACGGGCCCGTTAGGACCCAGTACTTC; abundance: .; v_gene: TRBV28; j_gene: TRBJ2-5; d_gene: .
CDR3aa: CASSLGLAGGEQFF; CDR3nt: TGTGCCAGCAGTTTGGGACTAGCGGGAGGAGAGCAGTTCTTC; abundance: .; v_gene: TRBV27; j_gene: TRBJ2-1; d_gene: TRBD2